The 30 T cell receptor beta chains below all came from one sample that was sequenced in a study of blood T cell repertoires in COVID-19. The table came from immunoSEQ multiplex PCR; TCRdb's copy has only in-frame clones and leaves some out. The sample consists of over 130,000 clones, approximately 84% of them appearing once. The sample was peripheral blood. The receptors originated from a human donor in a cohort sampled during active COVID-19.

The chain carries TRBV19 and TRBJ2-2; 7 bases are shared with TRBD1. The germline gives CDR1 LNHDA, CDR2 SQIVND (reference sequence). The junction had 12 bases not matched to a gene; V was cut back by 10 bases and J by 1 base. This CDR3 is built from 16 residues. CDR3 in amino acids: CATRDTGTVNTGELFF. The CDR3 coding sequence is TGTGCCACAAGGGATACCGGGACAGTGAACACCGGGGAGCTGTTTTTT.

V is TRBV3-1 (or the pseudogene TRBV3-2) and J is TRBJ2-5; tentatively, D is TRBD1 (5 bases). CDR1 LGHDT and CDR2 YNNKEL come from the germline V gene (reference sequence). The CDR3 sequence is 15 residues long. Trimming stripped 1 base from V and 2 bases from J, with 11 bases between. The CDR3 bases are TGTGCCAGCAGCCAAGTTAGCAGGGCGCAAGAGACCCAGTACTTC. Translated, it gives CASSQVSRAQETQYF.

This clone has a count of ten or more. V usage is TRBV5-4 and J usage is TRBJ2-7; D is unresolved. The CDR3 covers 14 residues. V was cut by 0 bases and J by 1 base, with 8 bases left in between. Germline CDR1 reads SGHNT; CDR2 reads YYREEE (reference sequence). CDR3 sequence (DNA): TGTGCCAGCAGCTTGGGTGGCCGTTCCTACGAGCAGTACTTC. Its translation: CASSLGGRSYEQYF. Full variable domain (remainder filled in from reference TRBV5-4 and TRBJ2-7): ETGVTQSPTHLIKTRGQQVTLRCSSQSGHNTVSWYQQALGQGPQFIFQYYREEENGRGNFPPRFSGLQFPNYSSELNVNALELDDSALYLCASSLGGRSYEQYFGPGTRLTVT.

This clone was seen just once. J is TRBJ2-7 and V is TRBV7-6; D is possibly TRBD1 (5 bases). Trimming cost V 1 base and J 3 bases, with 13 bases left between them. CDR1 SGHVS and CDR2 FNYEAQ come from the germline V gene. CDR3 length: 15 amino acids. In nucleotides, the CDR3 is TGTGCCAGCAGCTTAGGAGCCCAGGGATACTACGAGCAGTACTTC. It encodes CASSLGAQGYYEQYF.

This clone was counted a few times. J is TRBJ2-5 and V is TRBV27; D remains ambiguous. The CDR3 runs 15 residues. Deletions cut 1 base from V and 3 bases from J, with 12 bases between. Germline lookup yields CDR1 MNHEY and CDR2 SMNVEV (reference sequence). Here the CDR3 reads CASSLYAGRKETQYF. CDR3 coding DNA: TGTGCCAGCAGTTTATACGCAGGCCGAAAAGAGACCCAGTACTTC.

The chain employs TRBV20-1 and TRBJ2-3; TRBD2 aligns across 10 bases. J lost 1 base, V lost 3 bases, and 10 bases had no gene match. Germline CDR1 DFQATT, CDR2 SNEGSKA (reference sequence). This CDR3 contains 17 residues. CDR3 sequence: CSASPPPLAGGTDTQYF. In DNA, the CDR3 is TGCAGTGCTAGTCCCCCCCCGCTAGCGGGGGGCACAGATACGCAGTATTTT.

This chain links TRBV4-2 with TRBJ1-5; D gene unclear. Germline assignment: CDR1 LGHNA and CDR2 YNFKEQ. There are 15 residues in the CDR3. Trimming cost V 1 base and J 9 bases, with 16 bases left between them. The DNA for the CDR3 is TGTGCCAGCAGCCAAGGGCGGCAGAGATCAACGCCCCAGCATTTT. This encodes CASSQGRQRSTPQHF.

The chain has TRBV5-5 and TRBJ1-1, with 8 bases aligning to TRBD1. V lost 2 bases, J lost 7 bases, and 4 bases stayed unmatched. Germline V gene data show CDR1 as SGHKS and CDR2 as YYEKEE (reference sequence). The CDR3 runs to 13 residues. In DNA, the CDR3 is TGTGCCAGCAGCTTAGGCAGGGGGCTTGAAGCTTTCTTT. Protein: CASSLGRGLEAFF.

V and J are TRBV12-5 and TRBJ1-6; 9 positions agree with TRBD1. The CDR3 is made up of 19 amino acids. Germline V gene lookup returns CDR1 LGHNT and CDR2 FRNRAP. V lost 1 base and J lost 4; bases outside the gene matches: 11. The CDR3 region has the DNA TGTGCTAGTGGTTTGGGGCGTCAAATGGACAGGGGTTATAATTCACCCCTCCACTTT. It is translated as CASGLGRQMDRGYNSPLHF.

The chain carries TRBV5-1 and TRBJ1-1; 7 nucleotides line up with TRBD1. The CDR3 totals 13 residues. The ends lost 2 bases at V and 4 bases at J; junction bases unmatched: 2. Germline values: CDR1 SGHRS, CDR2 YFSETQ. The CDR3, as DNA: TGCGCCAGCAGCTTCTACAGGGGCACTGAAGCTTTCTTT. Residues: CASSFYRGTEAFF.

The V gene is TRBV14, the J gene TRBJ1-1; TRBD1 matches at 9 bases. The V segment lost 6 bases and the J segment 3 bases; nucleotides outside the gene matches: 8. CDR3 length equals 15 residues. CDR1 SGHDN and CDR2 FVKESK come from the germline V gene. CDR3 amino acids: CASSPLGQGYTEAFF. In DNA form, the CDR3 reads TGTGCCAGCAGTCCCCTGGGACAGGGCTACACTGAAGCTTTCTTT.

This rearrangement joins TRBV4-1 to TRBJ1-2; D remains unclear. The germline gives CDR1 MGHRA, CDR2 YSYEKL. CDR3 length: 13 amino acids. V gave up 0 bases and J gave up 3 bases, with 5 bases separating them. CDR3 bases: TGCGCCAGCAGCCAAGAACGGGACTATGGCTACACCTTC. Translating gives CASSQERDYGYTF.

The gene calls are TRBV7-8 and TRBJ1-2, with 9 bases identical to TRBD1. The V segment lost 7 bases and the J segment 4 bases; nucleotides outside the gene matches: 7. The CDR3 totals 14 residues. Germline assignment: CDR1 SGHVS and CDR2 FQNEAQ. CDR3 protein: CASTAGQGFYGYTF. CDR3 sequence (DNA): TGTGCCAGCACCGCGGGACAGGGTTTCTATGGCTACACCTTC.

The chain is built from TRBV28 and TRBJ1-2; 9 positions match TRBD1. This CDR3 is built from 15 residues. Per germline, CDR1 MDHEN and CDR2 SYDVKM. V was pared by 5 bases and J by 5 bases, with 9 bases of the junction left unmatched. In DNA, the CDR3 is TGTGCCAGCAGTGCCCCGGGACAGGGAGAATATGGCTACACCTTC. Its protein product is CASSAPGQGEYGYTF.

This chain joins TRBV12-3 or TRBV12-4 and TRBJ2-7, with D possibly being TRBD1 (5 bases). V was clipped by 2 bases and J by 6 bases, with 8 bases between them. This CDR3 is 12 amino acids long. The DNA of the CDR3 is TGTGCCAGCAGTTTAAAGGGGTTCGAGCAGTACTTC. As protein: CASSLKGFEQYF.

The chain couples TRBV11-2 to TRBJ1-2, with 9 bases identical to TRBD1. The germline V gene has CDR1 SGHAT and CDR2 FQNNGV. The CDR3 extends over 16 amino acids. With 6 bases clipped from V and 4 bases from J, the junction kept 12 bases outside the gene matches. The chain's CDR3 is CASRKVGTGSRYGYTF. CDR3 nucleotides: TGTGCCAGCAGGAAAGTCGGGACAGGGTCCCGCTATGGCTACACCTTC.

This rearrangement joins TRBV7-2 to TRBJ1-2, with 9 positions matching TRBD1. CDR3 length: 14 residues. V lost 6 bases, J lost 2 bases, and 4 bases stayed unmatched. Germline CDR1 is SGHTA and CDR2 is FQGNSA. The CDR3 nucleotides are TGTGCCAGCAGGAACACAGGGGGCAACTATGGCTACACCTTC. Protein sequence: CASRNTGGNYGYTF.

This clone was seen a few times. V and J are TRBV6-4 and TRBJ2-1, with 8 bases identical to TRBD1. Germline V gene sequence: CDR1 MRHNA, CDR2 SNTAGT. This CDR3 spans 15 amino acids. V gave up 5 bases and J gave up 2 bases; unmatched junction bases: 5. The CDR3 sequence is CASSRGQGPYNEQFF. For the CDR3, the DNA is TGTGCCAGCAGTAGAGGACAGGGACCCTACAATGAGCAGTTCTTC.

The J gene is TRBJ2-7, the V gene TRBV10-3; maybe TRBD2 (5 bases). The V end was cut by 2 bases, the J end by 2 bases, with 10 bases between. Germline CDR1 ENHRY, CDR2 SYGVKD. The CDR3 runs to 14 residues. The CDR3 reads CAISEEFSAYEQYF. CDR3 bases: TGTGCCATCAGTGAGGAATTTAGCGCCTACGAGCAGTACTTC.

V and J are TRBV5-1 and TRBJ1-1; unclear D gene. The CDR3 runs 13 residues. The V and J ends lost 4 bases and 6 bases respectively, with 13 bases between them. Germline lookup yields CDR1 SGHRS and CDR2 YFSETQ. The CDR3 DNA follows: TGCGCCAGCAGCGCGGGGTCGAGCCCTGAAGCTTTCTTT. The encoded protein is CASSAGSSPEAFF.

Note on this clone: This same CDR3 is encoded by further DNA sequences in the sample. In DNA form, the CDR3 reads TGTGCCAGTACTGTGACAGGGGGCACTGAAGCTTTCTTT. It codes for CASTVTGGTEAFF. The rearrangement links TRBV19 to TRBJ1-1, with 9 bases fitting TRBD1. Germline V gene lookup returns CDR1 LNHDA and CDR2 SQIVND (reference sequence). There are 13 residues in the CDR3. Unmatched junction bases numbered 4, after V lost 7 bases and J lost 4 bases.

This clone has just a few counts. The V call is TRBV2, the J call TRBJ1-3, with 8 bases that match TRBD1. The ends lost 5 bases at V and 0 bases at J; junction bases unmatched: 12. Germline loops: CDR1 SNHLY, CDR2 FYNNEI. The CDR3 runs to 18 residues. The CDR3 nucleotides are TGTGCCAGCAGTCAAATCAGGGGGCGAGAAGGCTCTGGAAACACCATATATTTT. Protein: CASSQIRGREGSGNTIYF.

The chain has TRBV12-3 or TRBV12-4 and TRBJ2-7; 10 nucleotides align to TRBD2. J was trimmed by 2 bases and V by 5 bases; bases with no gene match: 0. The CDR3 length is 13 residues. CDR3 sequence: CASSGTSAYEQYF. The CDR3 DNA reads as TGTGCCAGCAGTGGGACTAGCGCCTACGAGCAGTACTTC.

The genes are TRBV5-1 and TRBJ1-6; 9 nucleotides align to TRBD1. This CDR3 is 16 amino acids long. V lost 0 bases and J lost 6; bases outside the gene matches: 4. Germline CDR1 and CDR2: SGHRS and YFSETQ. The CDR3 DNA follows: TGCGCCAGCAGCTTGGTCCCGGGACAGGGTAATTCACCCCTCCACTTT. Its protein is CASSLVPGQGNSPLHF.

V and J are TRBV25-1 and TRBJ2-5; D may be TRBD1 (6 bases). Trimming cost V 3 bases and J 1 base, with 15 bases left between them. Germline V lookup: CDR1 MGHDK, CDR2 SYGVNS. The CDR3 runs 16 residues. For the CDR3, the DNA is TGTGCCAGCAGTGACCCAGGGGCTACCATCCAAGAGACCCAGTACTTC. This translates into CASSDPGATIQETQYF.

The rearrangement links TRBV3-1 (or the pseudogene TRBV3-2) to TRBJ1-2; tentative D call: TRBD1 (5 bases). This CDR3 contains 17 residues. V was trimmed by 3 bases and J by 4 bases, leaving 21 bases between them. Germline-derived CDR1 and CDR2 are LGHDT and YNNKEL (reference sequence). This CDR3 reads CASSHYNRGTVAYGYTF. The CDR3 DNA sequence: TGTGCCAGCAGCCACTATAATCGCGGGACGGTCGCCTATGGCTACACCTTC.

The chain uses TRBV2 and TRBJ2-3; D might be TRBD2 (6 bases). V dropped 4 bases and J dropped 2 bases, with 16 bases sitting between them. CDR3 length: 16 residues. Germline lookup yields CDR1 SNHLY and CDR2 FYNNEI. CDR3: CASSAGGGALTDTQYF. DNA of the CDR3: TGTGCCAGCAGTGCTGGAGGAGGGGCCCTCACAGATACGCAGTATTTT.

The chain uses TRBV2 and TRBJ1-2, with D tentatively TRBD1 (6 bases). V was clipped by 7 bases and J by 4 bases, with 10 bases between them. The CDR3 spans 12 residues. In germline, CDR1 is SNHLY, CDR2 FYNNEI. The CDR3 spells CASNGGPYGYTF. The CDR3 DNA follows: TGTGCCAGCAATGGGGGCCCCTATGGCTACACCTTC.

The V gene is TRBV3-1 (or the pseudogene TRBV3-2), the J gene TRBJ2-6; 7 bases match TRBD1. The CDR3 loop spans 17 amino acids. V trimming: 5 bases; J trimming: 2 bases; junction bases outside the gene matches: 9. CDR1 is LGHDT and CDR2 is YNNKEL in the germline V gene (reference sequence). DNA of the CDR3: TGTGCCAGCAGCACTTTACGAGGGGGCCCTGGGGCCAACGTCCTGACTTTC. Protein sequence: CASSTLRGGPGANVLTF.

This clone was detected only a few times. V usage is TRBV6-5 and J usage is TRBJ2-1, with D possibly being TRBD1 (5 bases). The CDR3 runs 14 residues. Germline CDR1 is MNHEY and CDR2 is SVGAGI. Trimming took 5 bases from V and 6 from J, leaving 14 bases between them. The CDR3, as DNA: TGTGCCAGCAGTCGGCAGGGTTCCCCCAATGAGCAGTTCTTC. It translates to CASSRQGSPNEQFF.